This TCR beta chain comes out of a study of T cells expressing NK-cell markers. No DNA is given; TCRdb re-called the 5' RACE reads and lists each CDR3 protein once. This sample contains 500,000 to 700,000 distinct CDR3 sequences. In germline, CDR1 is MDHEN, CDR2 SYDVKM. The CDR3 extends over 14 amino acids. Material for sequencing was blood T cells: a sorted CD56 or NKG2C T cell subset, CD4+ or CD8+ T cells, or bulk PBMC T cells (not recorded which). The chain recombines TRBV28 with TRBJ2-7; the TCRdb call, TRBD1, lacks DNA for checking. This receptor was obtained from a man between 18 and 29 years old in good health. The CDR3 here is CASTGGRKTYEQYF.